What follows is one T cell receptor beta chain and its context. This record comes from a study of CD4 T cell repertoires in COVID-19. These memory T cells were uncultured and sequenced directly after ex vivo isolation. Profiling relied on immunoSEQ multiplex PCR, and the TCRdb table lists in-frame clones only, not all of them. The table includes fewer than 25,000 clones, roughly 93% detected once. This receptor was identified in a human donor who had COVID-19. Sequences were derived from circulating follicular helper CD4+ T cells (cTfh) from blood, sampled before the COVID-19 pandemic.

As DNA, the CDR3 is TGTGCCAGCAGGGCTACAGGGGGGGACACTGAAGCTTTCTTT. Its translation is CASRATGGDTEAFF. The gene calls are TRBV6-6 and TRBJ1-1; 8 bases are a match to TRBD1. The germline gives CDR1 MNHNY, CDR2 SVGAGI (reference sequence). This CDR3 has 14 amino acids. The V gene end was trimmed by 6 bases and the J gene end by 3 bases; junction bases not matched to a gene: 6.